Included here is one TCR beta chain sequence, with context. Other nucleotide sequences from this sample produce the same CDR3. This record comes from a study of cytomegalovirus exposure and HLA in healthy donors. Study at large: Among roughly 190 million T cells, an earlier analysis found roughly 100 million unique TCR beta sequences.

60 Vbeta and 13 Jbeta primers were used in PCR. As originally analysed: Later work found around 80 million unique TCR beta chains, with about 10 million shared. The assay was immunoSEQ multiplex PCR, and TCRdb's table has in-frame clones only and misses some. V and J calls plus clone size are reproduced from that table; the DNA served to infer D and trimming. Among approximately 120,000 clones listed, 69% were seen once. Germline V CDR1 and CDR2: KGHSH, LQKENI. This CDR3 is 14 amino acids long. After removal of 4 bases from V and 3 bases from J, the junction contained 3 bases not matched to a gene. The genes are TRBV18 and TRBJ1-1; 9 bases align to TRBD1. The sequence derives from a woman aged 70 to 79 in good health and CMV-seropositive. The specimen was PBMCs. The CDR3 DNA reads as TGTGCCAGCTCACTCCGGACAGGGGACACTGAAGCTTTCTTT. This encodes CASSLRTGDTEAFF.